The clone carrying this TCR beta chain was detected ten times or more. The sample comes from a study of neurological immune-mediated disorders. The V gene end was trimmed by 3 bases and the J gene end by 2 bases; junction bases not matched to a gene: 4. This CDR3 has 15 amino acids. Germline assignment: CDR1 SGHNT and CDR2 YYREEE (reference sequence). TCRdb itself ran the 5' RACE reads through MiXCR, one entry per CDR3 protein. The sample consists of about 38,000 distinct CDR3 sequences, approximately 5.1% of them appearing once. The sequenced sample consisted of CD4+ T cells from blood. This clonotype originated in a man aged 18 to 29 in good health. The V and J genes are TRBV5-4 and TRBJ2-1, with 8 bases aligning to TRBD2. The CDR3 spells CASSSTSGPYNEQFF. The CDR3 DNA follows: TGTGCCAGCAGCTCTACTAGCGGCCCCTACAATGAGCAGTTCTTC.